The rows below give T cell receptor beta chains drawn from one sample of a study of metastatic and nonmetastatic thyroid tumors. TCRdb re-called the PCR reads with MiXCR. This repertoire shows around 23,000 clones, over 9.5% found once; its top ten account for under 30%. The sequenced material came from blood. These receptors came from a female donor with papillary thyroid cancer or a benign thyroid nodule (not recorded which). Some clones in this sample may be carry-over from other donors' samples. Each CDR3 is given with its conserved first and last residue.

V	J	CDR3
TRBV3-1	TRBJ2-3	CASSQDTRESRTDTQYF
TRBV28	TRBJ1-4	CASSWDRQGNEKLFF
TRBV20-1	TRBJ2-7	CSARGEEQYF
TRBV10-1	TRBJ2-3	CASSEGAGGASTDTQYF
TRBV10-3	TRBJ2-1	CAISESTSGSNEQFF
TRBV28	TRBJ1-5	CASSLVGCQPQHF
TRBV6-2/TRBV6-3	TRBJ2-7	CASSYLGSRALYEQYF
TRBV7-7	TRBJ2-1	CASSQRTSGSYNEQFF
TRBV27	TRBJ2-7	CASSNGTTEQYF
TRBV3-1	TRBJ2-2	CASRAGGNTGELFF
TRBV4-1	TRBJ2-5	CASSQGLAGGGETQYF
TRBV20-1	TRBJ2-3	CRPQLQVAGDTDTQYF
TRBV2	TRBJ2-7	CASSEAAGIPYEQYF
TRBV7-8	TRBJ2-7	CASSLRGLTPYEQYF
TRBV6-6	TRBJ1-1	CASSYWGPGNTEAFF
TRBV28	TRBJ2-1	CASSPKGTSSYEQFF
TRBV27	TRBJ1-4	CASSPFSRVTNEKLFF
TRBV5-1	TRBJ2-1	CASSFRLAGNGQFF
TRBV10-3	TRBJ1-1	CAISDEGSEAFF
TRBV7-3	TRBJ2-1	CASSFSASYNEHFF
TRBV7-3	TRBJ2-7	CASSLSSGGSSREQYF
TRBV5-6	TRBJ2-7	CASSDRDLSYEQYF
TRBV7-8	TRBJ2-7	CASSYRDLTYEQYF
TRBV29-1	TRBJ2-7	CSVAADSYEQYF